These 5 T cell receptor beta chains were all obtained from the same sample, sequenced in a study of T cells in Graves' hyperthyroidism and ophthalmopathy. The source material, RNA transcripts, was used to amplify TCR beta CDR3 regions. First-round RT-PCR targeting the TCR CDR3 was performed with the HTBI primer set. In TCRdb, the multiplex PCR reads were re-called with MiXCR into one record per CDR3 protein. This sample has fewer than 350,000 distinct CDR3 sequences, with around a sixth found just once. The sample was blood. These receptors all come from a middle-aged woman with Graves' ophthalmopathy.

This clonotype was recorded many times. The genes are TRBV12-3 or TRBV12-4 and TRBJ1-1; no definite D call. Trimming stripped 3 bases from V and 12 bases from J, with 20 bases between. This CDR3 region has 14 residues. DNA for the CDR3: TGTGCCAGCAGTTTGAAACGGTCGCTCACTGGGACTTTCTTT. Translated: CASSLKRSLTGTFF.

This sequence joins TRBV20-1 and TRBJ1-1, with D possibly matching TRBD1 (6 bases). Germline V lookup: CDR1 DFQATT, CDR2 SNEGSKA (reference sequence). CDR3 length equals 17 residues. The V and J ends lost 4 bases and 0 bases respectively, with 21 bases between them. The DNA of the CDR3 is TGCAGTGCTAAGACCGACAGGTTTGGGGGAATGAACACTGAAGCTTTCTTT. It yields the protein CSAKTDRFGGMNTEAFF.

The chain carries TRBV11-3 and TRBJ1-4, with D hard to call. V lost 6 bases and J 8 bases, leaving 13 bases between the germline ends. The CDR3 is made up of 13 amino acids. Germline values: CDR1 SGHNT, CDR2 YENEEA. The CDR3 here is CASSFRTGEKLFF. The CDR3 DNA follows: TGTGCCAGCAGTTTCCGTACCGGGGAAAAACTGTTTTTT.

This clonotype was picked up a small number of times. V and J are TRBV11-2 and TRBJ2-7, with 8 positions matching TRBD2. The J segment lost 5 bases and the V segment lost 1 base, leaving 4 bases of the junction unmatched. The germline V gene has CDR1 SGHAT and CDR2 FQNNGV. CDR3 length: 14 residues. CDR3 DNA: TGTGCCAGCAGCTTAGTACGGGGGGGTCACGAGCAGTACTTC. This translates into CASSLVRGGHEQYF.

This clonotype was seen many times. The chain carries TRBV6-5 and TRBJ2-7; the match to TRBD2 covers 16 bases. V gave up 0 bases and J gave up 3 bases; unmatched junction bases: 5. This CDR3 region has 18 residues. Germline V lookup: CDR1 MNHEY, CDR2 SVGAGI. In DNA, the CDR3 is TGTGCCAGCAGTTACTCCGGGACTAGCGGGGGGGTGCACTACGAGCAGTACTTC. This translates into CASSYSGTSGGVHYEQYF.